The sequence of this T cell receptor (beta chain) was determined in a study of T cells expressing NK-cell markers. The germline CDR1 and CDR2 sequences are SGHVS and FQNEAQ. The CDR3 runs 13 residues. Each CDR3 protein gets one entry in TCRdb, which reprocessed the 5' RACE reads and gives no DNA. This table lists about 260,000 distinct CDR3 sequences. The V call is TRBV7-8, the J call TRBJ2-7. Sequencing input: blood T cells: a sorted CD56 or NKG2C T cell subset, CD4+ or CD8+ T cells, or bulk PBMC T cells (not recorded which). The origin of this receptor is a woman between 18 and 75 years old in good health. CDR3 sequence reads: CASSGRHRLEQYF.